What follows are 2 T cell receptor beta chains derived from one specimen sequenced in a study of technical replicates of blood from a handful of donors. The data were produced by immunoSEQ multiplex PCR, yet TCRdb's version contains in-frame clones alone and is incomplete. The repertoire includes about 79,000 clones, 94% of them detected once, and 0.25% to 0.3% sits in the top ten. What was sequenced was T cells isolated from PBMCs. The receptors come from a human donor in good health.

CDR3 amino acids: CASSPRQTVGYGYTF. CDR3 nucleotide sequence: TGTGCCAGCAGCCCCCGGCAGACAGTGGGCTATGGCTACACCTTC. The chain links TRBV9 to TRBJ1-2; D is possibly TRBD1 (5 bases). Germline V CDR1 and CDR2: SGDLS, YYNGEE. The CDR3 totals 15 residues. V was cut by 4 bases and J by 4 bases, with 17 bases left in between. The whole variable domain, filled in from reference TRBV9 and TRBJ1-2, reads DSGVTQTPKHLITATGQRVTLRCSPRSGDLSVYWYQQSLDQGLQFLIQYYNGEERAKGNILERFSAQQFPDLHSELNLSSLELGDSALYFCASSPRQTVGYGYTFGSGTRLTVV.

This rearrangement joins TRBV11-3 to TRBJ2-1; 7 bases line up with TRBD2. From germline, CDR1 is SGHNT and CDR2 YENEEA. V dropped 7 bases and J dropped 6; count of bases not matched to a gene: 3. The CDR3 covers 12 residues. The CDR3 DNA is TGTGCCAGCAAGGGCGGGAGCAATGAGCAGTTCTTC. Protein product: CASKGGSNEQFF.